This entry lists 8 T cell receptor beta chains sequenced from one sample in a study of T-cell memory formation after mild COVID-19. Via MiXCR, TCRdb re-called the 5' RACE reads, giving one row per CDR3 protein. The repertoire holds about 260,000 distinct CDR3 sequences, with 7.5% to 9.5% as singletons. The sample was PBMCs or a T cell subset sorted from them (not recorded which). The receptors were gathered from a man between 18 and 35 years old who had mild COVID-19 (a few samples of this study predate the infection). Cell type and time point are not known.

This clonotype has a count of ten or more. V is TRBV20-1 and J is TRBJ2-1; 7 bases are a match to TRBD1. The germline gives CDR1 DFQATT, CDR2 SNEGSKA (reference sequence). CDR3 length: 16 residues. J lost 2 bases, V lost 6 bases, and 13 bases had no gene match. The CDR3 coding sequence is TGCAGTGCCAGAAACCCTACAGGGGCCACCTACAATGAGCAGTTCTTC. The encoded protein is CSARNPTGATYNEQFF.

This clonotype occurred a few times. The genes are TRBV3-1 and TRBJ2-2, with D hard to call. The CDR3 is made up of 14 amino acids. The germline CDR1 and CDR2 sequences are LGHDT and YNNKEL (reference sequence). Deletions cut 6 bases from V and 4 bases from J, with 12 bases between. CDR3 region: CASSPMGFTGELFF. In DNA, the CDR3 is TGTGCCAGCAGTCCGATGGGCTTCACCGGGGAGCTGTTTTTT.

This clonotype was counted between two and nine times. The rearrangement uses TRBV9 and TRBJ2-2, with 7 bases matching TRBD1. CDR1 and CDR2 (germline): SGDLS, YYNGEE. V lost 0 bases, J lost 4 bases, and 6 bases stayed unmatched. The CDR3 runs to 16 residues. CDR3 sequence (DNA): TGTGCCAGCAGCGTAGCCCCGACAGGGAGCACCGGGGAGCTGTTTTTT. Its translation is CASSVAPTGSTGELFF.

This clonotype was detected only a few times. The J gene is TRBJ2-1, the V gene TRBV10-1; TRBD2 aligns across 8 bases. The CDR3 runs 16 residues. J gave up 6 bases and V 0 bases, and 7 bases lay outside the gene matches. Germline V CDR1 and CDR2: WNHNN, SYGVQD (reference sequence). The CDR3 sequence: CASSESSGGARNEQFF. In nucleotides, the CDR3 is TGCGCCAGCAGTGAGTCGTCCGGGGGGGCCCGCAATGAGCAGTTCTTC.

This clonotype was observed a handful of times. The chain has TRBV27 and TRBJ1-1; 7 nucleotides align to TRBD1. The CDR3 contains 14 residues. The ends lost 4 bases at V and 5 bases at J; junction bases unmatched: 7. The germline gives CDR1 MNHEY, CDR2 SMNVEV (reference sequence). This chain's CDR3 is CASSSTGVGTEAFF. The CDR3 coding sequence is TGTGCCAGCAGTTCCACAGGGGTAGGAACTGAAGCTTTCTTT.

The rearrangement uses TRBV7-6 and TRBJ1-5; D perhaps matches TRBD1 (5 bases). The CDR3 is 15 residues long. Trimming stripped 5 bases from V and 2 bases from J, with 13 bases between. In germline, CDR1 is SGHVS, CDR2 FNYEAQ. CDR3 coding DNA: TGTGCCAGCAGCCAGGGCGGGGGAGGCAATCAGCCCCAGCATTTT. It specifies CASSQGGGGNQPQHF. The full variable domain, its missing parts supplied by reference TRBV7-6 and TRBJ1-5, is GAGVSQSPRYKVTKRGQDVALRCDPISGHVSLYWYRQALGQGPEFLTYFNYEAQQDKSGLPNDRFSAERPEGSISTLTIQRTEQRDSAMYRCASSQGGGGNQPQHFGDGTRLSIL.

The sample holds many counts of this clonotype. This CDR3 reads CAITGQLNTGELFF. CDR3 DNA sequence: TGTGCCATCACCGGACAGCTGAACACCGGGGAGCTGTTTTTT. The rearrangement joins TRBV10-3 to TRBJ2-2, with a tentative D call TRBD1 (6 bases). Trimming took off 7 bases at V and 1 base at J, with 10 bases between the two ends. CDR1 is ENHRY, CDR2 SYGVKD, per germline. The CDR3 totals 14 residues.

Only a few counts were recorded for this clonotype. V and J are TRBV15 and TRBJ2-7, with 10 bases identical to TRBD2. CDR3 size: 16 residues. With V trimmed by 5 bases and J by 3 bases, 10 bases remained unmatched. CDR1 is LNHNV and CDR2 is YYDKDF in the germline V gene (reference sequence). CDR3 coding DNA: TGTGCCACCAGCCCGGATAGGACTAGCGGCATCTACGAGCAGTACGTC. Its protein product is CATSPDRTSGIYEQYV.